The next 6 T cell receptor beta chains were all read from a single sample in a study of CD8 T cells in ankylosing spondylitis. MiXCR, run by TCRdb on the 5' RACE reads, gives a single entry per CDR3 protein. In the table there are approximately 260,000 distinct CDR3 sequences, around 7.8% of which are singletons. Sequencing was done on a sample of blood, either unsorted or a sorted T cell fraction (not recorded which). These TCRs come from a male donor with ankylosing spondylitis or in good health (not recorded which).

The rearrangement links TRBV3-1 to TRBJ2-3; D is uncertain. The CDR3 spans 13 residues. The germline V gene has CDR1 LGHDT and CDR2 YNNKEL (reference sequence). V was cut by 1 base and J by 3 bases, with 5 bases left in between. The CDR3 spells CASSQVSTDTQYF. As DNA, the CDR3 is TGTGCCAGCAGCCAAGTATCGACAGATACGCAGTATTTT.

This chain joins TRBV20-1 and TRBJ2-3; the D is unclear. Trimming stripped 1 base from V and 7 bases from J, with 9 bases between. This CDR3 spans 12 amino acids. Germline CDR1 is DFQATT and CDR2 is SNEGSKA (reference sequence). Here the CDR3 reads CSARAQTNTQYF. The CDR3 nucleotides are TGCAGTGCTAGAGCTCAGACAAATACGCAGTATTTT.

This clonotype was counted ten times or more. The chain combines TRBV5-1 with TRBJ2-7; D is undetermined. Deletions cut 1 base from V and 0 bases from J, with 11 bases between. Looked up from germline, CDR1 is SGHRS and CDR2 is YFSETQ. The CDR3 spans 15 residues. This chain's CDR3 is CASSLFAERSYEQYF. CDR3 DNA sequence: TGCGCCAGCAGCTTGTTTGCAGAGCGCTCCTACGAGCAGTACTTC.

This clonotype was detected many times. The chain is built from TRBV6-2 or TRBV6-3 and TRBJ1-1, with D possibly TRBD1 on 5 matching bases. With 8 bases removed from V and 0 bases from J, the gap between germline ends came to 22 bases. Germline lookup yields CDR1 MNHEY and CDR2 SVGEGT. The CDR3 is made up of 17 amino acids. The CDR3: CASGGVLGAILNTEAFF. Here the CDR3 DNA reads TGTGCCAGCGGCGGGGTGCTTGGGGCAATACTGAACACTGAAGCTTTCTTT.

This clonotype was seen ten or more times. CDR3 coding DNA: TGTGCCAGCAGCTCGACTAACACAGATACGCAGTATTTT. This translates into CASSSTNTDTQYF. The V call is TRBV7-9, the J call TRBJ2-3; perhaps TRBD2 as D (5 bases). The germline CDR1 and CDR2 sequences are SEHNR and FQNEAQ (reference sequence). This CDR3 comprises 13 residues. The V gene lost 4 bases and the J gene lost 2 bases, with 7 bases spanning the gap.

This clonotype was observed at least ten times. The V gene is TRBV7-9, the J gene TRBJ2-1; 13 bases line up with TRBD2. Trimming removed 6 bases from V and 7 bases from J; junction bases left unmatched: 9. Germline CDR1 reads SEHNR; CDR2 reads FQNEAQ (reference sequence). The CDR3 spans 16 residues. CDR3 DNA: TGTGCCAGCAGTCAGAGGACTAGCGGGAGTGGGAATGAGCAGTTCTTC. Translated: CASSQRTSGSGNEQFF.